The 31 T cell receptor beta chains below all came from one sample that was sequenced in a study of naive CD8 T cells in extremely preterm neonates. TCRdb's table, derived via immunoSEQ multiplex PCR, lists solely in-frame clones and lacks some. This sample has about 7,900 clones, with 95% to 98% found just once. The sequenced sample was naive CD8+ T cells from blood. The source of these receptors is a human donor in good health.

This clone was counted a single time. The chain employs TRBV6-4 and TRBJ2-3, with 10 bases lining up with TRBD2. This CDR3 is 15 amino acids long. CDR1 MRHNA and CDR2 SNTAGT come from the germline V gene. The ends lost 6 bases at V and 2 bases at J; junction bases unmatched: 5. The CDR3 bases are TGTGCCAGCAGAAATGGACTAGCGGACACAGATACGCAGTATTTT. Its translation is CASRNGLADTDTQYF.

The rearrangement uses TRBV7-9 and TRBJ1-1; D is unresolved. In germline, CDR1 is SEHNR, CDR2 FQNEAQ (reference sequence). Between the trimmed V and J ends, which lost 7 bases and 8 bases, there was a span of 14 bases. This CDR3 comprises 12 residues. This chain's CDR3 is CASIKSFEEAFF. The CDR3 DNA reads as TGTGCCAGCATCAAGTCTTTTGAGGAAGCTTTCTTT.

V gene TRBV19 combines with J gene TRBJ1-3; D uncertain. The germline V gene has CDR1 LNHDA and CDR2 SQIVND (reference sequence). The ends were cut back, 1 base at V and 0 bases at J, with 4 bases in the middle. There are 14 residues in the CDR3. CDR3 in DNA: TGTGCCAGTAGTATAGGAGACTCTGGAAACACCATATATTTT. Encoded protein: CASSIGDSGNTIYF.

The CDR3 coding sequence is TGTGCCAGCAGCTTGGAAAGGCAAGGACACTCAGATACGCAGTATTTT. This codes for CASSLERQGHSDTQYF. This sequence joins TRBV5-6 and TRBJ2-3, with a tentative D call TRBD1 (5 bases). CDR3 length: 16 residues. CDR1 is SGHDT and CDR2 is YYEEEE in the germline V gene. V was pared by 0 bases and J by 4 bases, with 15 bases between.

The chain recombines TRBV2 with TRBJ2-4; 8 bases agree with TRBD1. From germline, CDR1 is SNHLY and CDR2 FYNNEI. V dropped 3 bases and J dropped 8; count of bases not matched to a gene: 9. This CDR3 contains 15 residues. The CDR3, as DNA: TGTGCCAGCAGTGACCCCGACAGGGGCACGTACATTCAGTACTTC. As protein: CASSDPDRGTYIQYF.

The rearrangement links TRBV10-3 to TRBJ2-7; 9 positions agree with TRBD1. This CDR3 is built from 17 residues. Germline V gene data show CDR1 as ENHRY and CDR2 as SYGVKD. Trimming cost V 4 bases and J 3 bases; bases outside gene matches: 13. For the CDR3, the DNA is TGTGCCATCAGTGCCATGGGACAGGGCGGATCCCGCTACGAGCAGTACTTC. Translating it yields CAISAMGQGGSRYEQYF.

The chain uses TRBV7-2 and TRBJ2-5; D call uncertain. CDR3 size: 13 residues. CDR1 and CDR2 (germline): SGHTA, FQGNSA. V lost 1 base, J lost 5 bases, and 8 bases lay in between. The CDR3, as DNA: TGTGCCAGCAGCTTAGGTACGGTTGAGACCCAGTACTTC. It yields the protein CASSLGTVETQYF.

CDR3 in amino acids: CASSQDFGGSFNEQFF. In nucleotides, the CDR3 is TGCGCCAGCAGCCAAGACTTTGGCGGGAGTTTCAATGAGCAGTTCTTC. The rearrangement uses TRBV4-3 and TRBJ2-1; 7 bases are shared with TRBD2. Germline CDR1 LGHNA, CDR2 YSLEER. V dropped 0 bases and J dropped 6; count of bases not matched to a gene: 8. The CDR3 contains 16 residues.

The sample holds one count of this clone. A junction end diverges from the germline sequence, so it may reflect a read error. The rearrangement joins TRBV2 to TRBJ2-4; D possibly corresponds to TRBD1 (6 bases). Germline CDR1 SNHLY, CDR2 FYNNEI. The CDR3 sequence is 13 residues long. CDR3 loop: CASSEAQIPTGEF. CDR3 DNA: TGTGCCAGCAGTGAAGCGCAGATCCCGACAGGAGAATTC. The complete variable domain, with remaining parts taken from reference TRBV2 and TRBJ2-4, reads EPEVTQTPSHQVTQMGQEVILRCVPISNHLYFYWYRQILGQKVEFLVSFYNNEISEKSEIFDDQFSVERPDGSNFTLKIRSTKLEDSAMYFCASSEAQIPTGEFGAGTRLSVL.

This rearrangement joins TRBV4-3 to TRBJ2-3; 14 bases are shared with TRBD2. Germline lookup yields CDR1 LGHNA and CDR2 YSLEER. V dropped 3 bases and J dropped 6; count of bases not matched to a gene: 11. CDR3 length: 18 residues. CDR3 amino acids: CASSHLGTSGSRTDTQYF. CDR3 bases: TGCGCCAGCAGCCACCTCGGGACTAGCGGGAGCAGGACGGATACGCAGTATTTT.

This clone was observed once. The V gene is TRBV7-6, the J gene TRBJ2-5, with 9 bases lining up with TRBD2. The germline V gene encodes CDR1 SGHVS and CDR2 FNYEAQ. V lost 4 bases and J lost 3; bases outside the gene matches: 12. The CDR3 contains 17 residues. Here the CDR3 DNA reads TGTGCCAGCAGCTCGGCCCGGACTAGCGATTGGGAAGAGACCCAGTACTTC. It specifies CASSSARTSDWEETQYF.

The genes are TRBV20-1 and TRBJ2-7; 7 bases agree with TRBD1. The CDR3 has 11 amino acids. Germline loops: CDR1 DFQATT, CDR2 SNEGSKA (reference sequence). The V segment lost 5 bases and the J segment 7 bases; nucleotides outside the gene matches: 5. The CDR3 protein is CSASYRGEQYF. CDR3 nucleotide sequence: TGCAGTGCTTCTTACAGGGGAGAGCAGTACTTC.

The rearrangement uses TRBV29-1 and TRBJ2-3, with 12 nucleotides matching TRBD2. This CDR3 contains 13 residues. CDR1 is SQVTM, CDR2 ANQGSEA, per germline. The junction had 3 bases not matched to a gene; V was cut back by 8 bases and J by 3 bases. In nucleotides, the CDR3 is TGCAGCTTAGGGACTAGCGGGACAGATACGCAGTATTTT. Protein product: CSLGTSGTDTQYF.

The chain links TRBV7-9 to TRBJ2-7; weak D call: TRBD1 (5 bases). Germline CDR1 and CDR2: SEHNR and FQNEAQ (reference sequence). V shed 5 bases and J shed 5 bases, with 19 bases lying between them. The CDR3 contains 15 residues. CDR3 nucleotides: TGTGCCAGCAGCCCAGGTGGACAATCCGTGCACGAGCAGTACTTC. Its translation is CASSPGGQSVHEQYF.

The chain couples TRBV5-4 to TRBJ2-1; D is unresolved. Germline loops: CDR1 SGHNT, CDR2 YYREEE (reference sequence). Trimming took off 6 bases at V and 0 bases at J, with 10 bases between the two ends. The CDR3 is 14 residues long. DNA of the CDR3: TGTGCCAGCATTGTACCCAGCTCCTACAATGAGCAGTTCTTC. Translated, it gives CASIVPSSYNEQFF.

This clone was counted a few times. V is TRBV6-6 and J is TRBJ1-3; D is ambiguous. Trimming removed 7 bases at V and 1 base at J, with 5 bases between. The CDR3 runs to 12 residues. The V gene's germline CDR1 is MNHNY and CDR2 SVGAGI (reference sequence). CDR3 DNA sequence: TGTGCCAGCACAATGTCTGGAAACACCATATATTTT. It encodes CASTMSGNTIYF.

Written as DNA, the CDR3 is TGTGCCAGCGGGGAAAGACAGGGATATACTGAAGCTTTCTTT. This translates into CASGERQGYTEAFF. The rearrangement links TRBV2 to TRBJ1-1; 7 nucleotides align to TRBD1. Trimming took 8 bases from V and 5 from J; bases not matched to a gene: 11. The CDR3 totals 14 residues. Per the germline V gene, CDR1 is SNHLY and CDR2 is FYNNEI.

CDR3 in amino acids: CAWHPGTGGNQPQHF. Here the CDR3 DNA reads TGTGCCTGGCACCCCGGGACAGGGGGCAATCAGCCCCAGCATTTT. The gene calls are TRBV30 and TRBJ1-5, with 10 bases matching TRBD1. Trimming took 5 bases from V and 2 from J; bases not matched to a gene: 6. Germline V gives CDR1 GTSNPN, CDR2 SVGIG (reference sequence). This CDR3 is 15 amino acids long. Full variable domain (remainder filled in from reference TRBV30 and TRBJ1-5): SQTIHQWPATLVQPVGSPLSLECTVEGTSNPNLYWYRQAAGRGLQLLFYSVGIGQISSEVPQNLSASRPQDRQFILSSKKLLLSDSGFYLCAWHPGTGGNQPQHFGDGTRLSIL.

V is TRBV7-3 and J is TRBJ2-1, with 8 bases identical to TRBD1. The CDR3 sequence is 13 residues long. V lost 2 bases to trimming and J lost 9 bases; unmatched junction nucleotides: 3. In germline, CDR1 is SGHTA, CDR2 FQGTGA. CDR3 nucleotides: TGTGCCAGCAGCTTAGGGACAGGAGGTGAGCAGTTCTTC. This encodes CASSLGTGGEQFF.

As DNA, the CDR3 is TGTGCCAGCAGTCCCAGCAACCCAGGGTCGGAAACTGAAGCTTTCTTT. Its translation is CASSPSNPGSETEAFF. This rearrangement joins TRBV27 to TRBJ1-1; possibly TRBD1 for D (5 bases). The CDR3 sequence is 16 residues long. Trimming left V 5 bases short and J 5 bases short, with 21 bases between. The germline CDR1 and CDR2 sequences are MNHEY and SMNVEV (reference sequence).

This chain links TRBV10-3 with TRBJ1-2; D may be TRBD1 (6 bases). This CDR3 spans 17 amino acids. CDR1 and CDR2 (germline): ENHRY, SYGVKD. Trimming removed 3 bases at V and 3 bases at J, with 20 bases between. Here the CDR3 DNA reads TGTGCCATCAGTGATGGGGTCGCGGGGGGCGCCGACTATGGCTACACCTTC. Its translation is CAISDGVAGGADYGYTF.

The CDR3 is CAWSVLGGTEAFF. CDR3 bases: TGTGCCTGGAGTGTACTGGGGGGCACTGAAGCTTTCTTT. The chain is built from TRBV30 and TRBJ1-1; tentatively, D is TRBD1 (5 bases). The ends were cut back, 0 bases at V and 4 bases at J, with 9 bases in the middle. Germline V gene lookup returns CDR1 GTSNPN and CDR2 SVGIG (reference sequence). The CDR3 is 13 residues long.

The CDR3 loop reads CASSLIGGTGFEKLFF. The CDR3 DNA reads as TGTGCCAGCAGTTTAATTGGAGGGACAGGGTTTGAAAAACTGTTTTTT. The chain carries TRBV27 and TRBJ1-4; 9 bases are shared with TRBD1. Germline V CDR1 and CDR2: MNHEY, SMNVEV (reference sequence). Losses at the gene ends were 2 bases for V and 7 bases for J; bases not matched to a gene: 8. The CDR3 extends over 16 amino acids.

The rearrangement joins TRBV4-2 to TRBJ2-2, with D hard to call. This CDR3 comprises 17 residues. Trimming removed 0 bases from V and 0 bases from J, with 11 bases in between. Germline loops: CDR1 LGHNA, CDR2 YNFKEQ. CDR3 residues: CASSQDPVQTNTGELFF. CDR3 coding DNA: TGTGCCAGCAGCCAAGATCCAGTCCAGACGAACACCGGGGAGCTGTTTTTT.

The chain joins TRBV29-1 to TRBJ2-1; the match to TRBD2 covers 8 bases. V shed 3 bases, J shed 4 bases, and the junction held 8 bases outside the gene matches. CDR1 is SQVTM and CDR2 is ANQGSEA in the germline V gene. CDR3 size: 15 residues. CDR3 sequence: CSVESKLAVYNEQFF. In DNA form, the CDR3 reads TGCAGCGTTGAGAGTAAACTAGCGGTTTACAATGAGCAGTTCTTC.

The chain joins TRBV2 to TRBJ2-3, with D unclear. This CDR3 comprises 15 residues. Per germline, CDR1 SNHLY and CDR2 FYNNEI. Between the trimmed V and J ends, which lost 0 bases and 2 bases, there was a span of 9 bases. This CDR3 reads CASSEAGEITDTQYF. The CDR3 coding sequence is TGTGCCAGCAGTGAAGCGGGCGAAATCACAGATACGCAGTATTTT.

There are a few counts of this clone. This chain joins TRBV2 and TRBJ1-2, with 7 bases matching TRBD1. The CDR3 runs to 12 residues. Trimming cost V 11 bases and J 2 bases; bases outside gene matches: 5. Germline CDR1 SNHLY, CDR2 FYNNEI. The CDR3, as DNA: TGTGCCGCCCAGACAGGGAACTATGGCTACACCTTC. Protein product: CAAQTGNYGYTF.

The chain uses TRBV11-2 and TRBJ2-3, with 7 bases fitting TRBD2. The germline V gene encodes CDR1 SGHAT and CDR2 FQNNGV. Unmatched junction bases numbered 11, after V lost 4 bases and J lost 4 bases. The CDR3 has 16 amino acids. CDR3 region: CASSSASDGGSDTQYF. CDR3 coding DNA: TGTGCCAGCAGCTCTGCCTCCGACGGGGGGTCAGATACGCAGTATTTT.

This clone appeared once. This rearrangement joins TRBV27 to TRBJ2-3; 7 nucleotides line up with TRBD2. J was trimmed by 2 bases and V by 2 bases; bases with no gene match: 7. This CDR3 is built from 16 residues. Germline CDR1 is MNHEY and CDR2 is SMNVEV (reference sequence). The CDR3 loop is CASSLSLAEVTDTQYF. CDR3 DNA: TGTGCCAGCAGTTTAAGCCTAGCGGAGGTCACAGATACGCAGTATTTT.

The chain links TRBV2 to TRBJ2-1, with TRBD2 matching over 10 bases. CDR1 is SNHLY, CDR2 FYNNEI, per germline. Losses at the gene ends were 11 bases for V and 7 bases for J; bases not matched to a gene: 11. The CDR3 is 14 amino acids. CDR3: CASNSGGARNEQFF. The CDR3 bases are TGTGCCTCAAACAGCGGGGGGGCAAGGAATGAGCAGTTCTTC.

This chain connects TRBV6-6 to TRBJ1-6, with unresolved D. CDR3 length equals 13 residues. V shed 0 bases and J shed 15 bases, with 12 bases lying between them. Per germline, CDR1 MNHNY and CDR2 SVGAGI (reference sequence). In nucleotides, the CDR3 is TGTGCCAGCAGTTACTCGGGAGCGCATAGCCTCCACTTT. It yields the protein CASSYSGAHSLHF.